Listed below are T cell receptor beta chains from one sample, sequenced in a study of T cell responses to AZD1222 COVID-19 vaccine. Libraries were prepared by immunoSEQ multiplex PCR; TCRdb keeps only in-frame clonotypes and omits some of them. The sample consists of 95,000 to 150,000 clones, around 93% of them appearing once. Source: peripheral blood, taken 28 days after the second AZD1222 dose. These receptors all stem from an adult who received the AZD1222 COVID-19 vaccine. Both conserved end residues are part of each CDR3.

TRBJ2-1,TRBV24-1,CATDVEQFF
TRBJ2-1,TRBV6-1,CASSEFKAGSSYNEQFF
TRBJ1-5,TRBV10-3,CAISESMGQPQHF
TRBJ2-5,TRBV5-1,CASSPTATGTGTKTQYF
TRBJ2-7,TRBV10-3,CAISDKGEGAYEQYF
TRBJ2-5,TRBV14,CASSPPGTSGRETQYF
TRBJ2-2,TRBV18,CASSPPGQGAPGELFF
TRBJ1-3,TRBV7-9,CASLLWAGSSGNTIYF
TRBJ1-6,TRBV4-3,CASSQDLGGAYNSPLHF
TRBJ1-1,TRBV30,CAWSLNTEAFF
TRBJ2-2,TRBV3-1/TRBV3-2,CASRGRGELFF
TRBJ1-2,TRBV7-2,CASSPAQYLGYTF
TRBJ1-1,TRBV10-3,CAISDSVGRNTEAFF
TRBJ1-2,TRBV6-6,CASSYSRGQYYGYTF
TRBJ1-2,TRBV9,CASSVGDRDYYGYTF
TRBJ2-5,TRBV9,CASSVRDAQETQYF
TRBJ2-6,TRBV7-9,CASSLGGTGANVLTF
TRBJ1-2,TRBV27,CASSPRVGPGGYTF
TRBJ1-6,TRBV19,CASSDGQNNSPLHF
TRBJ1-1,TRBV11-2,CASSFQTGNTEAFF
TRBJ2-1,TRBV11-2,CASSPQASGYIGEQFF
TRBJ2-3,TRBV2,CASRDQTSTDTQYF
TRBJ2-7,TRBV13,CASSLGVPRDEQYF
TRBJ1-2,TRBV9,CASSRQGSNYGYTF
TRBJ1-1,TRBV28,CASTPGGMNTEAFF
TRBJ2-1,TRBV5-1,CASSWGAGREYNEQFF
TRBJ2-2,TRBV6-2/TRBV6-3,CASSYPAGARNTGELFF
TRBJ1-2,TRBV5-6,CASSRPTGENLNYGYTF